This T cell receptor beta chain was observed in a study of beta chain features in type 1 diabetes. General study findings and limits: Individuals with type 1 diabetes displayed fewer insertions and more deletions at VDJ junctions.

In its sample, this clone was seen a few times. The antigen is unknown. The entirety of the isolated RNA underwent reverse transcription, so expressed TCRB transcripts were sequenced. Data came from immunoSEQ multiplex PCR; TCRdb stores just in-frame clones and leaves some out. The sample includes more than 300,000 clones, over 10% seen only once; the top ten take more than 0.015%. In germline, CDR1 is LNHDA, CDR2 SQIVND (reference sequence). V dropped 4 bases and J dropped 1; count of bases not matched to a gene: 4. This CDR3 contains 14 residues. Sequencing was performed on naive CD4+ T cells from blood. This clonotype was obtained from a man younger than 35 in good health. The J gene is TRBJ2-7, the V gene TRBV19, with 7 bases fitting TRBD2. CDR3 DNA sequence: TGTGCCAGTAGTAGCGGGAGCACATCCTACGAGCAGTACTTC. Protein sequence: CASSSGSTSYEQYF.